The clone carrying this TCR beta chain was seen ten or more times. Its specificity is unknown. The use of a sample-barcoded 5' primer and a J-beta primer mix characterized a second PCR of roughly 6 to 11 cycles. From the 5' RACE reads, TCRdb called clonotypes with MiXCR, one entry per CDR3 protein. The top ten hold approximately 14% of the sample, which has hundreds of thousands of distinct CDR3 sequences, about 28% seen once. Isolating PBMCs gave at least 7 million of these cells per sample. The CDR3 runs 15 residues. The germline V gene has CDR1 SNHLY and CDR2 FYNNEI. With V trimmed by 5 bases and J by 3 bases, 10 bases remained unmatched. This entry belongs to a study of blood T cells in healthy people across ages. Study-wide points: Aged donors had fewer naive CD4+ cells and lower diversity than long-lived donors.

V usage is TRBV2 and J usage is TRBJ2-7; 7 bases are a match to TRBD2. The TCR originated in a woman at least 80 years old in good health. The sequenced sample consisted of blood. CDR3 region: CASSRRTSDIYEQYF. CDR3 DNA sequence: TGTGCCAGCAGTCGACGGACTAGTGACATCTACGAGCAGTACTTC.